At least ten counts were recorded for the clone carrying this T cell receptor beta chain. The source of the sample is a study of T-cell reconstitution after alpha-beta-depleted transplantation in children. The TCRbeta library was prepared with unique molecular identifiers. MiXCR, run by TCRdb on the PCR reads, gives a single entry per CDR3 protein. The table lists some 200,000 distinct CDR3 sequences, approximately 9.9% of them singletons, with less than 6% in the top ten. The sequence derives from a human donor who donated a stem cell graft to a child with SCID. Sequenced material: PBMCs from the stem cell graft donor, taken from the stem cell graft.

CDR3 residues: CSARGDTNYGYTF. The DNA for the CDR3 is TGCAGTGCTAGAGGGGACACTAACTATGGCTACACCTTC. V is TRBV20-1 and J is TRBJ1-2; TRBD1 is a possible D gene (6 bases). Trimming removed 1 base at V and 0 bases at J, with 6 bases between. The CDR3 sequence is 13 residues long. The germline CDR1 and CDR2 sequences are DFQATT and SNEGSKA (reference sequence).